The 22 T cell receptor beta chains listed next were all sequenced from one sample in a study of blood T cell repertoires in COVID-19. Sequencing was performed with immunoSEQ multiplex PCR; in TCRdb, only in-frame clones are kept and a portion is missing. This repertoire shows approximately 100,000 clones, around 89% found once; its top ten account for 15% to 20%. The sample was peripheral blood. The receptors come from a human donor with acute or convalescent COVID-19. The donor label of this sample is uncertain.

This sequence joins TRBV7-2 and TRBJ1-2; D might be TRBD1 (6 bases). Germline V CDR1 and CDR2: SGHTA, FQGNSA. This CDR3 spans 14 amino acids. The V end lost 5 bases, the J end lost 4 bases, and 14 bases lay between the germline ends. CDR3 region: CASSPQGFGYGYTF. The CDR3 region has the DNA TGTGCCAGCAGCCCTCAGGGGTTTGGCTATGGCTACACCTTC.

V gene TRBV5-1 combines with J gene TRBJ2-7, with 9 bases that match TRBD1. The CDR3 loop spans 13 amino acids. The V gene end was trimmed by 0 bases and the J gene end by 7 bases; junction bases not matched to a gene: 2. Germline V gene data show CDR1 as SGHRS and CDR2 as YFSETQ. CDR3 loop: CASSLDRGQEQYF. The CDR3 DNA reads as TGCGCCAGCAGCTTGGACAGGGGGCAAGAGCAGTACTTC.

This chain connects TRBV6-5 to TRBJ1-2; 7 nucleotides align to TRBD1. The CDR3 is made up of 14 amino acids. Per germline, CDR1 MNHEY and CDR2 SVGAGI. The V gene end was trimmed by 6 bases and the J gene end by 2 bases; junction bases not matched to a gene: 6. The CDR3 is CASRGTEKNYGYTF. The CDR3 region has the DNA TGTGCCAGCAGAGGGACAGAAAAAAACTATGGCTACACCTTC.

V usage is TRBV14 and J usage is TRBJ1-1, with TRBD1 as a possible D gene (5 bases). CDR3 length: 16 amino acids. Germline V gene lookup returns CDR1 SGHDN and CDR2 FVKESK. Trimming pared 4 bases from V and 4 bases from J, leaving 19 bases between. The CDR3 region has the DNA TGTGCCAGCAGCCGGCTGCTCCGTGGAGGGGCCACTGAAGCTTTCTTT. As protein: CASSRLLRGGATEAFF.

DNA of the CDR3: TGTGCCAGTAGTATGTTTGGACTAGCGAACAATGAGCAGTTCTTC. It codes for CASSMFGLANNEQFF. The chain has TRBV19 and TRBJ2-1, with TRBD2 matching 9 bases. Germline lookup yields CDR1 LNHDA and CDR2 SQIVND (reference sequence). V dropped 3 bases and J dropped 5; count of bases not matched to a gene: 5. This CDR3 is built from 15 residues.

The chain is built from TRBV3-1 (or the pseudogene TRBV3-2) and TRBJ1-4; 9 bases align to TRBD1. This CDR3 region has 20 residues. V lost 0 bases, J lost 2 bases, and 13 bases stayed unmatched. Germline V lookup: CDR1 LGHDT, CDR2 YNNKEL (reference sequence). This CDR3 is CASSQDTGTGTWFTNEKLFF. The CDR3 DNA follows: TGTGCCAGCAGCCAAGATACCGGGACAGGGACCTGGTTTACTAATGAAAAACTGTTTTTT.

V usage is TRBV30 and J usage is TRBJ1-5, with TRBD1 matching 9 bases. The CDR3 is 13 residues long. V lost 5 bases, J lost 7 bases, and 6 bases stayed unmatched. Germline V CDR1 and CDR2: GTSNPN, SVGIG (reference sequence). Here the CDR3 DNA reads TGTGCCTGGGGGGGACAGGGCGGACAGCCCCAGCATTTT. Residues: CAWGGQGGQPQHF.

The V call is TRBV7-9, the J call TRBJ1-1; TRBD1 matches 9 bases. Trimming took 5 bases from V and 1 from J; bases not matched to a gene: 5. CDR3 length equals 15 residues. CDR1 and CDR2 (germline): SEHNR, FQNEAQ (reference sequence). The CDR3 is CASSPRDRANTEAFF. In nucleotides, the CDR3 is TGTGCCAGCAGCCCTCGGGACAGGGCGAACACTGAAGCTTTCTTT.

CDR3 nucleotide sequence: TGTGCCACCAGCCCCTTCTCCTACAATGAGCAGTTCTTC. Encoded protein: CATSPFSYNEQFF. The chain carries TRBV15 and TRBJ2-1, with D uncertain. Germline CDR1 and CDR2: LNHNV and YYDKDF (reference sequence). CDR3 length equals 13 residues. The germline V and J ends were trimmed by 5 bases and 0 bases, with 5 bases remaining between them.

This CDR3 is CASTKGRGQGGLEAFF. CDR3 DNA sequence: TGTGCCAGCACCAAAGGGAGGGGACAGGGGGGTCTTGAAGCTTTCTTT. This chain uses TRBV13 with TRBJ1-1, with 11 nucleotides matching TRBD1. Trimming took 7 bases from V and 7 from J; bases not matched to a gene: 14. The CDR3 loop spans 16 amino acids. In germline, CDR1 is PRHDT, CDR2 FYEKMQ (reference sequence).

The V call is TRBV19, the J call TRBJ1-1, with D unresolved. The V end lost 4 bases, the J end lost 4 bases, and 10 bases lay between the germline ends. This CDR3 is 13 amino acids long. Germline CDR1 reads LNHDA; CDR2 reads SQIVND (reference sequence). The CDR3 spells CASSTGLATEAFF. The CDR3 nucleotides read TGTGCCAGTAGTACCGGGTTGGCCACTGAAGCTTTCTTT.

CDR3 residues: CASGQAPETQYF. As DNA, the CDR3 is TGTGCTAGTGGACAGGCGCCAGAGACCCAGTACTTC. The rearrangement links TRBV12-5 to TRBJ2-5; tentative D call: TRBD1 (5 bases). V was pared by 6 bases and J by 4 bases, with 9 bases between. The CDR3 is 12 amino acids. Germline V gives CDR1 LGHNT, CDR2 FRNRAP. Combining the CDR3 with reference TRBV12-5 and TRBJ2-5 gives the whole variable domain DARVTQTPRHKVTEMGQEVTMRCQPILGHNTVFWYRQTMMQGLELLAYFRNRAPLDDSGMPKDRFSAEMPDATLATLKIQPSEPRDSAVYFCASGQAPETQYFGPGTRLLVL.

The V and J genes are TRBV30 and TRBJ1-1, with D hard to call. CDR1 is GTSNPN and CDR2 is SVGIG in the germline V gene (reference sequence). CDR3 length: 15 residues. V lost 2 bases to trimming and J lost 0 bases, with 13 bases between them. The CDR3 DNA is TGTGCCTGGAGTTTCGGTCCTGTCATGAACACTGAAGCTTTCTTT. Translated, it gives CAWSFGPVMNTEAFF.

For the CDR3, the DNA is TGTGCCAGCAACCCTTGGGAGGGTTCCCTTCAATTGGCCCAGTACTTC. It translates to CASNPWEGSLQLAQYF. This chain connects TRBV6-2 or TRBV6-3 to TRBJ2-5, with 7 nucleotides matching TRBD2. The CDR3 is 16 residues long. V shed 7 bases, J shed 9 bases, and the junction held 20 bases outside the gene matches. In germline, CDR1 is MNHEY, CDR2 SVGEGT.

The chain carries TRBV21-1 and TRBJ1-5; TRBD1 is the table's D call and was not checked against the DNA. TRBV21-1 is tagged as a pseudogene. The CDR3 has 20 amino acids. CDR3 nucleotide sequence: TGTGCCAGCAGTTTAACCCCCCCGGACAGGGGAGTTTGGAGCAATCAGCCCCAGCATTTT. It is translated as CASSLTPPDRGVWSNQPQHF.

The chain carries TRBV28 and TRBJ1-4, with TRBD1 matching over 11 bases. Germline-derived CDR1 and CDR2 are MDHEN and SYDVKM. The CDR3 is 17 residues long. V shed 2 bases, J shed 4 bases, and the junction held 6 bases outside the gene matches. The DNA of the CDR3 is TGTGCCAGCAGTTTAGCGGGACAGGGGGTAGATAATGAAAAACTGTTTTTT. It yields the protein CASSLAGQGVDNEKLFF.

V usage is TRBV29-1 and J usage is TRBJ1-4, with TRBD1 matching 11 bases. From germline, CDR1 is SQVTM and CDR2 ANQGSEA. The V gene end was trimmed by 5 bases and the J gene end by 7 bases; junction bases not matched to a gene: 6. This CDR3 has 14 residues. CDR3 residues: CSVNLGTGGEKLFF. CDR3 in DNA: TGCAGCGTTAATTTAGGGACAGGGGGTGAAAAACTGTTTTTT.

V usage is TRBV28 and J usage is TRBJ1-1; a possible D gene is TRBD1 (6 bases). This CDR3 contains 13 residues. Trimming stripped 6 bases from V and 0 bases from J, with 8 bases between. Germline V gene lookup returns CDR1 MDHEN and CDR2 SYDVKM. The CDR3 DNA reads TGTGCCAGCAGGGGACATTTGAACACTGAAGCTTTCTTT. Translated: CASRGHLNTEAFF.

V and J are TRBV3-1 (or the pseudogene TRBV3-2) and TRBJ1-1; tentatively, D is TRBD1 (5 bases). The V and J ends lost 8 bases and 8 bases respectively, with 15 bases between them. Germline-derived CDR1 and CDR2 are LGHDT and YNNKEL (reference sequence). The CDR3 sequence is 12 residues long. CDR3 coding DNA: TGTGCCAGCGGGGACCACGGGGGGGAAGCTTTCTTT. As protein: CASGDHGGEAFF.

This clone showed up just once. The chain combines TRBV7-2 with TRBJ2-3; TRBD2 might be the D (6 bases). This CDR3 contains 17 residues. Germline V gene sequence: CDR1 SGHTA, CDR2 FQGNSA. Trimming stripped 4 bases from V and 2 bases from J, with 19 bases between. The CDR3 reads CASSSTRLSGYTDTQYF. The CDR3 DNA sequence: TGTGCCAGCAGCTCGACGAGACTTAGCGGATACACAGATACGCAGTATTTT. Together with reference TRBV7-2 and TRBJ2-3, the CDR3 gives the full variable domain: GAGVSQSPSNKVTEKGKDVELRCDPISGHTALYWYRQSLGQGLEFLIYFQGNSAPDKSGLPSDRFSAERTGGSVSTLTIQRTQQEDSAVYLCASSSTRLSGYTDTQYFGPGTRLTVL.

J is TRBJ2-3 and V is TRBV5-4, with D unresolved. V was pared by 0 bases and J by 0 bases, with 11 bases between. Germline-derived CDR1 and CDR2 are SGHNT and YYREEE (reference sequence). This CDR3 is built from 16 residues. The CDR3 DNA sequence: TGTGCCAGCAGCTTGGGGTTGATCGGGAGCACAGATACGCAGTATTTT. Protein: CASSLGLIGSTDTQYF.

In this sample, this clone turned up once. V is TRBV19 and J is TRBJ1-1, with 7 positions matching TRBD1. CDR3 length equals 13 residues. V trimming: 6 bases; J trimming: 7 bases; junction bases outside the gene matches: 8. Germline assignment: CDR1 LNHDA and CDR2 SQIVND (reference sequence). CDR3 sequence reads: CASRRGLGVEAFF. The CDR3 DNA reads TGTGCCAGTAGGAGGGGGCTGGGTGTTGAAGCTTTCTTT.